One and the same sample provided the 15 T cell receptor beta chains below, sequenced in a study of control samples from healthy donors and cancer patients. The assay was immunoSEQ multiplex PCR, and TCRdb's table has in-frame clones only and misses some. Of about 49,000 clones in the sample, roughly 85% were seen once. Sequenced: PBMCs. All receptors derive from a woman aged 50 to 60 with lung cancer.

This chain links TRBV19 with TRBJ1-5; a possible D gene is TRBD1 (5 bases). V was trimmed by 7 bases and J by 2 bases, leaving 15 bases between them. This CDR3 has 15 amino acids. CDR1 LNHDA and CDR2 SQIVND come from the germline V gene (reference sequence). CDR3 protein: CASTLGQVGNQPQHF. CDR3 sequence (DNA): TGTGCCAGTACCCTGGGGCAGGTTGGCAATCAGCCCCAGCATTTT.

The chain is built from TRBV19 and TRBJ2-7; 8 bases map to TRBD1. J was trimmed by 2 bases and V by 1 base; bases with no gene match: 7. This CDR3 contains 16 residues. The germline CDR1 and CDR2 sequences are LNHDA and SQIVND (reference sequence). The CDR3 protein is CASSIGVDRATYEQYF. The CDR3 coding sequence is TGTGCCAGTAGTATAGGGGTGGACAGGGCCACCTACGAGCAGTACTTC.

Of note for this clone: The junction departs from the called germline gene at one end, perhaps through a read error. The chain links TRBV28 to TRBJ2-7; TRBD2 might be the D (5 bases). Germline V gives CDR1 MDHEN, CDR2 SYDVKM. The CDR3 has 11 amino acids. CDR3 in DNA: TGTGCCAGCAGTTTAGAGGACTCGCGCTTTTTC. Protein: CASSLEDSRFF.

CDR3 sequence: CASSGWTSGTYEQYF. The CDR3 nucleotides are TGTGCCAGCAGCGGATGGACTAGCGGGACCTACGAGCAGTACTTC. The V and J genes are TRBV11-2 and TRBJ2-7; 12 bases are a match to TRBD2. J gave up 2 bases and V 5 bases, and 4 bases lay outside the gene matches. The CDR3 consists of 15 residues. CDR1 is SGHAT, CDR2 FQNNGV, per germline. The full variable domain, in which reference TRBV11-2 and TRBJ2-7 provide the parts outside the CDR3, is EAGVAQSPRYKIIEKRQSVAFWCNPISGHATLYWYQQILGQGPKLLIQFQNNGVVDDSQLPKDRFSAERLKGVDSTLKIQPAKLEDSAVYLCASSGWTSGTYEQYFGPGTRLTVT.

This chain joins TRBV6-5 and TRBJ2-7; D unclear. Germline CDR1 and CDR2: MNHEY and SVGAGI. The CDR3 spans 14 residues. Between the trimmed V and J ends, which lost 5 bases and 0 bases, there was a span of 11 bases. CDR3 in DNA: TGTGCCAGCAGTCCTCTACGGACCTCCTACGAGCAGTACTTC. This codes for CASSPLRTSYEQYF.

CDR3 region: CASTFSGVYNEQFF. The CDR3 nucleotides read TGTGCCAGCACCTTCTCCGGGGTCTACAATGAGCAGTTCTTC. The rearrangement uses TRBV28 and TRBJ2-1; TRBD2 might be the D (5 bases). With 7 bases removed from V and 3 bases from J, the gap between germline ends came to 13 bases. The CDR3 runs to 14 residues. Germline V gives CDR1 MDHEN, CDR2 SYDVKM.

The chain couples TRBV6-5 to TRBJ2-7; no clear D gene. V lost 4 bases and J 7 bases, leaving 14 bases between the germline ends. Germline assignment: CDR1 MNHEY and CDR2 SVGAGI. The CDR3 has 13 residues. The chain's CDR3 is CASSFGFLLEQYF. The DNA for the CDR3 is TGTGCCAGCAGTTTCGGATTCCTCTTAGAGCAGTACTTC.

CDR3 DNA: TGTGCCAGCAGCTCTGTTAGAGATACGCAGTATTTT. Its protein is CASSSVRDTQYF. The chain joins TRBV9 to TRBJ2-3, with unresolved D. Trimming left V 4 bases short and J 5 bases short, with 8 bases between. This CDR3 region has 12 residues. CDR1 is SGDLS and CDR2 is YYNGEE in the germline V gene.

V usage is TRBV10-3 and J usage is TRBJ1-2; 10 bases agree with TRBD1. Germline-derived CDR1 and CDR2 are ENHRY and SYGVKD. V lost 4 bases and J lost 6; bases outside the gene matches: 11. CDR3 size: 16 residues. CDR3 residues: CAISGHLRQGANGYTF. CDR3 in DNA: TGTGCCATCAGTGGCCACCTCCGACAGGGGGCGAATGGCTACACCTTC.

The table lists this clone with a count of one. This chain joins TRBV6-1 and TRBJ2-7; D is uncertain. CDR3 length equals 14 residues. Germline CDR1 is MNHNS and CDR2 is SASEGT. The ends were cut back, 2 bases at V and 2 bases at J, with 10 bases in the middle. CDR3 protein: CASSERTATYEQYF. The DNA of the CDR3 is TGTGCCAGCAGTGAAAGAACGGCTACCTACGAGCAGTACTTC.

CDR3 nucleotides: TGTGCCAGCAGCGAGGACTTCTCCCAGACCTACGAGCAGTACTTC. Translated: CASSEDFSQTYEQYF. V and J are TRBV5-6 and TRBJ2-7; TRBD2 is a possible D gene (5 bases). V was cut by 4 bases and J by 2 bases, with 16 bases left in between. CDR1 and CDR2 from the germline V gene are SGHDT and YYEEEE. The CDR3 loop spans 15 amino acids.

The chain employs TRBV4-3 and TRBJ2-2; D gene unclear. Per the germline V gene, CDR1 is LGHNA and CDR2 is YSLEER. The CDR3 spans 15 residues. The V gene lost 5 bases and the J gene lost 5 bases, with 15 bases spanning the gap. The CDR3 sequence: CASSLHSDGTGELFF. CDR3 in DNA: TGCGCCAGCAGCTTACATTCGGACGGGACCGGGGAGCTGTTTTTT.

The V and J genes are TRBV4-3 and TRBJ2-1, with D unclear. Germline V gene sequence: CDR1 LGHNA, CDR2 YSLEER. V was trimmed by 0 bases and J by 9 bases, leaving 9 bases between them. This CDR3 region has 13 residues. The chain's CDR3 is CASSQDLYGEQFF. The DNA of the CDR3 is TGCGCCAGCAGCCAAGATCTTTATGGTGAGCAGTTCTTC.

Only a few counts were recorded for this clone. This chain links TRBV2 with TRBJ2-1; tentatively, D is TRBD2 (5 bases). V was trimmed by 3 bases and J by 6 bases, leaving 9 bases between them. The CDR3 totals 13 residues. Per the germline V gene, CDR1 is SNHLY and CDR2 is FYNNEI. CDR3 amino acids: CASSERAPNEQFF. Written as DNA, the CDR3 is TGTGCCAGCAGTGAGAGGGCTCCCAATGAGCAGTTCTTC. The variable domain in full, with the rest retrieved from reference TRBV2 and TRBJ2-1, is EPEVTQTPSHQVTQMGQEVILRCVPISNHLYFYWYRQILGQKVEFLVSFYNNEISEKSEIFDDQFSVERPDGSNFTLKIRSTKLEDSAMYFCASSERAPNEQFFGPGTRLTVL.

This chain links TRBV5-1 with TRBJ2-2, with D tentatively TRBD1 (6 bases). CDR1 is SGHRS, CDR2 YFSETQ, per germline. V was pared by 4 bases and J by 4 bases, with 14 bases between. This CDR3 has 15 residues. In DNA form, the CDR3 reads TGCGCCAGCAGCCTGAACCGACAGGTCACCGGGGAGCTGTTTTTT. Protein: CASSLNRQVTGELFF.